This entry lists 18 T cell receptor beta chains sequenced from one sample in a study of blood T cell repertoires in COVID-19. This table comes from immunoSEQ multiplex PCR, and its TCRdb copy is limited to in-frame clones, with some not included. The sample includes a few hundred thousand clones, roughly nine tenths of them seen just once. Sequencing was carried out using peripheral blood. The source of these receptors is a man in his 60s with acute or convalescent COVID-19.

The J gene is TRBJ2-5, the V gene TRBV10-3, with 7 bases fitting TRBD2. The germline gives CDR1 ENHRY, CDR2 SYGVKD. The CDR3 runs to 14 residues. V was clipped by 9 bases and J by 5 bases; unmatched bases: 12. The CDR3 protein is CAISGRRGVETQYF. DNA of the CDR3: TGTGCCATTTCGGGACGCCGGGGGGTGGAGACCCAGTACTTC.

The chain joins TRBV7-8 to TRBJ2-1, with 9 bases fitting TRBD2. Unmatched junction bases numbered 9, after V lost 5 bases and J lost 10 bases. Looked up from germline, CDR1 is SGHVS and CDR2 is FQNEAQ. The CDR3 contains 14 residues. CDR3 residues: CASSGPSGKGEQFF. The DNA for the CDR3 is TGTGCCAGCAGCGGGCCTAGCGGGAAAGGGGAGCAGTTCTTC.

The chain is built from TRBV11-3 and TRBJ2-1; 7 nucleotides match TRBD2. CDR3 length: 14 amino acids. Germline trimming cut 1 base from V and 8 bases from J; bases unmatched to any gene: 5. Germline lookup yields CDR1 SGHNT and CDR2 YENEEA. CDR3 in DNA: TGTGCCAGCAGCTTAGCACTAGCGTTCTATGAGCAGTTCTTC. It codes for CASSLALAFYEQFF.

The chain has TRBV7-9 and TRBJ1-1; D is possibly TRBD1 (5 bases). CDR1 and CDR2 from the germline V gene are SEHNR and FQNEAQ (reference sequence). Trimming removed 11 bases from V and 1 base from J, with 14 bases in between. This CDR3 has 13 amino acids. CDR3 sequence reads: CAGGTGRNTEAFF. The DNA of the CDR3 is TGTGCCGGGGGGACGGGCCGGAACACTGAAGCTTTCTTT.

The chain recombines TRBV19 with TRBJ2-1, with 13 nucleotides matching TRBD2. From germline, CDR1 is LNHDA and CDR2 SQIVND (reference sequence). V shed 5 bases, J shed 0 bases, and the junction held 1 base outside the gene matches. This CDR3 is 16 amino acids long. The CDR3 here is CASSRLAGGSYNEQFF. Written as DNA, the CDR3 is TGTGCCAGTAGTCGACTAGCGGGAGGCTCCTACAATGAGCAGTTCTTC. Drawing the rest from reference TRBV19 and TRBJ2-1, the complete variable domain is DGGITQSPKYLFRKEGQNVTLSCEQNLNHDAMYWYRQDPGQGLRLIYYSQIVNDFQKGDIAEGYSVSREKKESFPLTVTSAQKNPTAFYLCASSRLAGGSYNEQFFGPGTRLTVL.

The chain is built from TRBV9 and TRBJ2-3; TRBD1 aligns across 9 bases. From germline, CDR1 is SGDLS and CDR2 YYNGEE. This CDR3 contains 16 residues. The J segment lost 3 bases and the V segment lost 0 bases, leaving 5 bases of the junction unmatched. For the CDR3, the DNA is TGTGCCAGCAGCGTAGAGCTTGGACAGGGGACAGATACGCAGTATTTT. Protein: CASSVELGQGTDTQYF.

This chain connects TRBV24-1 to TRBJ2-1; TRBD1 matches at 11 bases. Germline values: CDR1 KGHDR, CDR2 SFDVKD. The CDR3 runs to 16 residues. The J segment lost 5 bases and the V segment lost 4 bases, leaving 6 bases of the junction unmatched. This chain's CDR3 is CATSEFRDRGNNEQFF. The DNA of the CDR3 is TGTGCCACCAGTGAATTCCGGGACAGGGGGAACAATGAGCAGTTCTTC.

The gene calls are TRBV5-1 and TRBJ1-3; D is unclear. Trimming took off 0 bases at V and 0 bases at J, with 13 bases between the two ends. Germline-derived CDR1 and CDR2 are SGHRS and YFSETQ. The CDR3 runs to 17 residues. Here the CDR3 reads CASSLDGLLISGNTIYF. CDR3 nucleotides: TGCGCCAGCAGCTTGGATGGTTTACTAATCTCTGGAAACACCATATATTTT.

CDR3: CASSLDEIGRTGGYTF. CDR3 nucleotide sequence: TGCGCCAGCAGCTTGGACGAGATAGGCCGAACGGGGGGCTACACCTTC. The genes are TRBV5-1 and TRBJ1-2; the D is unclear. This CDR3 is built from 16 residues. V lost 0 bases and J lost 8, with 20 bases in between. Germline V gene sequence: CDR1 SGHRS, CDR2 YFSETQ.

J is TRBJ2-2 and V is TRBV2; 9 nucleotides align to TRBD1. Germline V gene data show CDR1 as SNHLY and CDR2 as FYNNEI. The CDR3 is 15 amino acids. The V gene end was trimmed by 10 bases and the J gene end by 0 bases; junction bases not matched to a gene: 6. CDR3 nucleotide sequence: TGTGCCACAAGAGGGACAGGGACGAACACCGGGGAGCTGTTTTTT. Translated: CATRGTGTNTGELFF. Full variable domain (rest looked up from reference TRBV2 and TRBJ2-2): EPEVTQTPSHQVTQMGQEVILRCVPISNHLYFYWYRQILGQKVEFLVSFYNNEISEKSEIFDDQFSVERPDGSNFTLKIRSTKLEDSAMYFCATRGTGTNTGELFFGEGSRLTVL.

The chain is built from TRBV28 and TRBJ2-3; D gene unclear. Germline V gene sequence: CDR1 MDHEN, CDR2 SYDVKM. V was shortened by 10 bases and J by 3 bases, with 20 bases between the two germline ends. The CDR3 totals 15 residues. DNA of the CDR3: TGTGCCATCACCAGCTGGGCTGGAACTACAGATACGCAGTATTTT. It is translated as CAITSWAGTTDTQYF.

V gene TRBV6-5 combines with J gene TRBJ2-5; 10 bases map to TRBD2. The V segment lost 6 bases and the J segment 3 bases; nucleotides outside the gene matches: 7. The CDR3 is 15 amino acids. Germline V gene lookup returns CDR1 MNHEY and CDR2 SVGAGI. CDR3 sequence reads: CASSAGLAAKETQYF. CDR3 DNA: TGTGCCAGCAGCGCCGGACTAGCGGCTAAAGAGACCCAGTACTTC.

The chain joins TRBV24-1 to TRBJ2-1; TRBD1 aligns across 11 bases. The CDR3 length is 17 residues. J was trimmed by 8 bases and V by 2 bases; bases with no gene match: 10. Germline V gene lookup returns CDR1 KGHDR and CDR2 SFDVKD. CDR3 loop: CATSDSSGQGVFHEQFF. The DNA for the CDR3 is TGTGCCACCAGTGATTCCTCGGGACAGGGGGTGTTCCATGAGCAGTTCTTC.

CDR3 amino acids: CAISPQGSEAFF. The CDR3 DNA follows: TGTGCCATCAGTCCACAGGGATCTGAAGCTTTCTTT. The chain is built from TRBV10-3 and TRBJ1-1; the D gene is possibly TRBD1 (6 bases). V dropped 5 bases and J dropped 6 bases, with 10 bases sitting between them. Per germline, CDR1 ENHRY and CDR2 SYGVKD. The CDR3 length is 12 residues.

V and J are TRBV27 and TRBJ2-5; the D gene is possibly TRBD2 (5 bases). CDR1 and CDR2 from the germline V gene are MNHEY and SMNVEV (reference sequence). The CDR3 has 15 amino acids. V lost 6 bases and J lost 0, with 14 bases in between. The CDR3 sequence is CASSGRGSYQETQYF. The CDR3 DNA sequence: TGTGCCAGCAGCGGGCGTGGGAGCTACCAAGAGACCCAGTACTTC.

The rearrangement links TRBV5-1 to TRBJ1-1; TRBD1 might be the D (6 bases). Germline V gene data show CDR1 as SGHRS and CDR2 as YFSETQ. Trimming left V 1 base short and J 5 bases short, with 9 bases between. The CDR3 consists of 13 residues. DNA for the CDR3: TGCGCCAGCAGCTTGACACAGGGAACTGAAGCTTTCTTT. Its protein product is CASSLTQGTEAFF. The whole variable domain, remainder taken from reference TRBV5-1 and TRBJ1-1, is KAGVTQTPRYLIKTRGQQVTLSCSPISGHRSVSWYQQTPGQGLQFLFEYFSETQRNKGNFPGRFSGRQFSNSRSEMNVSTLELGDSALYLCASSLTQGTEAFFGQGTRLTVV.

This clone has just a few counts. V and J are TRBV4-2 and TRBJ2-7, with 12 bases identical to TRBD2. Germline V lookup: CDR1 LGHNA, CDR2 YNFKEQ. Unmatched junction bases numbered 13, after V lost 4 bases and J lost 3 bases. The CDR3 loop spans 18 amino acids. This CDR3 reads CASSPGLAGSSWGYEQYF. In DNA, the CDR3 is TGTGCCAGCAGCCCAGGACTAGCGGGGTCCAGTTGGGGCTACGAGCAGTACTTC.

This clone was recorded a few times. Other nucleotide sequences from this sample produce the same CDR3. The chain recombines TRBV7-2 with TRBJ1-5, with a weak D call TRBD1 (5 bases). V dropped 1 base and J dropped 2 bases, with 15 bases sitting between them. The CDR3 runs to 17 residues. Germline CDR1 and CDR2: SGHTA and FQGNSA. CDR3 DNA sequence: TGTGCCAGCAGCTTAGTGTTAGGTGGGGCGGGCAATCAGCCCCAGCATTTT. It encodes CASSLVLGGAGNQPQHF.